The rows below give T cell receptor beta chains drawn from one sample of a study of T cell responses to AZD1222 COVID-19 vaccine. This table comes from immunoSEQ multiplex PCR, and its TCRdb copy is limited to in-frame clones, with some not included. The sample contains more than 140,000 clones, around nine tenths of which appear only once. The specimen comprised peripheral blood, sampled on day 0 of AZD1222 vaccination. The receptors derive from an adult in good health. Each CDR3 is given with its conserved first and last residue. D genes are given only for firm matches. Only some rows state a clone size, as once, few, many or a class for expanded clones.

abundance: NA; v_gene: TRBV6-5; j_gene: TRBJ2-7; d_gene: NA; CDR3aa: CASSSGFGYEQYF; CDR3nt: TGTGCCAGCAGTTCGGGTTTTGGGTACGAGCAGTACTTC
abundance: NA; v_gene: TRBV18; j_gene: TRBJ1-3; d_gene: NA; CDR3aa: CASSPGPGSYGRNTIYF; CDR3nt: TGTGCCAGCTCACCGGGCCCGGGATCATATGGGAGAAACACCATATATTTT
abundance: NA; v_gene: TRBV5-1; j_gene: TRBJ2-3; d_gene: NA; CDR3aa: CASSLSRLPDTQYF; CDR3nt: TGCGCCAGCAGCCTATCGAGACTCCCAGATACGCAGTATTTT
abundance: NA; v_gene: TRBV28; j_gene: TRBJ1-5; d_gene: NA; CDR3aa: CASSPLTGGFNQPQHF; CDR3nt: TGTGCCAGCAGTCCCCTGACTGGAGGGTTCAATCAGCCCCAGCATTTT
abundance: once; v_gene: TRBV3-1/TRBV3-2; j_gene: TRBJ1-6; d_gene: NA; CDR3aa: CASSQQGSGSPLHF; CDR3nt: TGTGCCAGCAGCCAACAGGGGTCGGGTTCACCCCTCCACTTT
abundance: NA; v_gene: TRBV18; j_gene: TRBJ2-3; d_gene: NA; CDR3aa: CASSPRRSSTDTQYF; CDR3nt: TGTGCCAGCTCACCTCGACGGTCCAGCACAGATACGCAGTATTTT
abundance: NA; v_gene: TRBV10-3; j_gene: TRBJ1-6; d_gene: NA; CDR3aa: CAISESTVSPLHF; CDR3nt: TGTGCCATCAGTGAGTCTACAGTTTCACCCCTCCACTTT
abundance: NA; v_gene: TRBV6-6; j_gene: TRBJ2-1; d_gene: TRBD2; CDR3aa: CASILAGSSYNEQFF; CDR3nt: TGTGCCAGCATTTTAGCGGGGTCTTCCTACAATGAGCAGTTCTTC
abundance: NA; v_gene: TRBV9; j_gene: TRBJ2-1; d_gene: NA; CDR3aa: CASSAVRTVEQFF; CDR3nt: TGTGCCAGCAGCGCCGTCAGGACAGTTGAGCAGTTCTTC
abundance: once; v_gene: TRBV19; j_gene: TRBJ2-7; d_gene: TRBD2; CDR3aa: CASSIPGLVYEQYF; CDR3nt: TGTGCCAGTAGTATCCCGGGACTAGTATACGAGCAGTACTTC